Listed below are T cell receptor beta chains from one sample, sequenced in a study of OX40 agonist ivuxolimab in advanced cancers. Clones were sequenced by immunoSEQ multiplex PCR, and TCRdb holds only the in-frame ones, with some missing. The sample contains some 80,000 clones, 85% to 95% of which appear only once. This sample comprised CD4+ or CD8+ T cells sorted from blood, obtained in a trial of the OX40 agonist ivuxolimab. Every receptor here comes from an adult with an advanced solid tumor such as melanoma, head and neck, liver or kidney cancer. The CDR3 runs from the conserved cysteine through the conserved F or W. D genes are given only for firm matches. Clone size is stated in some rows and not others, as once, few, many or a class when expanded.

length | D | J | V | size | CDR3 | DNA
14 | - | TRBJ2-7 | TRBV4-1 | few | CASTAAGSTYEQYF | TGCGCCAGCACGGCTGCAGGGTCCACCTACGAGCAGTACTTC
17 | - | TRBJ1-6 | TRBV7-2 | few | CASSPRGLSSYNSPLHF | TGTGCCAGCAGCCCCCGGGGGCTCAGCTCCTATAATTCACCCCTCCACTTT
12 | - | TRBJ2-7 | TRBV27 | - | CASSSSGYEQYF | TGTGCCAGCAGTTCGTCGGGCTACGAGCAGTACTTC
16 | - | TRBJ2-7 | TRBV2 | once | CASSEGGGTPSYEQYF | TGTGCCAGCAGTGAAGGTGGGGGAACCCCCAGTTACGAGCAGTACTTC
19 | - | TRBJ1-5 | TRBV19 | - | CASSTRSMSPEYSNQPQHF | TGTGCCAGTAGTACTAGATCGATGTCCCCCGAATATAGCAATCAGCCCCAGCATTTT
13 | - | TRBJ1-1 | TRBV4-1 | once | CASSQDLNTEAFF | TGCGCCAGCAGCCAAGATCTAAACACTGAAGCTTTCTTT
19 | TRBD2 | TRBJ2-2 | TRBV4-3 | - | CASSQEGTSGPPNTGELFF | TGCGCCAGCAGCCAAGAGGGGACTAGCGGCCCCCCGAACACCGGGGAGCTGTTTTTT
15 | - | TRBJ2-2 | TRBV19 | - | CASSMRTANTGELFF | TGTGCCAGTAGTATGAGGACAGCGAACACCGGGGAGCTGTTTTTT
13 | - | TRBJ2-7 | TRBV4-3 | - | CASSQSYEYEQYF | TGCGCCAGCAGCCAATCCTACGAGTACGAGCAGTACTTC
16 | - | TRBJ2-5 | TRBV21-1 | - | CAPVGKRGGNEETQYF | TGTGCCCCTGTGGGGAAGCGGGGGGGGAATGAAGAGACCCAGTACTTC
13 | - | TRBJ1-4 | TRBV25-1 | once | CASSEQGGEKLFF | TGTGCCAGCAGTGAACAGGGAGGTGAAAAACTGTTTTTT
14 | - | TRBJ2-3 | TRBV7-3 | - | CASSLDQNTDTQYF | TGTGCCAGCAGCTTAGACCAGAACACAGATACGCAGTATTTT
16 | - | TRBJ2-3 | TRBV4-3 | - | CASSQAPGLGTDTQYF | TGCGCCAGCAGCCAAGCCCCAGGGTTGGGCACAGATACGCAGTATTTT
14 | TRBD2 | TRBJ2-7 | TRBV6-5 | once | CASSSAGGAYEQYF | TGTGCCAGCAGTTCAGCGGGGGGGGCCTACGAGCAGTACTTC
14 | - | TRBJ2-3 | TRBV5-8 | - | CASSLGLNTDTQYF | TGTGCCAGCAGCTTGGGGTTAAACACAGATACGCAGTATTTT
16 | - | TRBJ1-3 | TRBV5-6 | - | CASSLGGLPGGNTIYF | TGTGCCAGCAGCTTGGGAGGGTTGCCGGGTGGAAACACCATATATTTT
15 | - | TRBJ2-7 | TRBV5-5 | - | CASSLGTGEGYEQYF | TGTGCCAGCAGCTTGGGCACAGGGGAGGGATACGAGCAGTACTTC
16 | TRBD1 | TRBJ2-7 | TRBV19 | - | CASSPRGTGKAYEQYF | TGTGCCAGTAGTCCTCGAGGGACAGGAAAAGCCTACGAGCAGTACTTC
14 | - | TRBJ2-7 | TRBV5-6 | once | CASSLVSASYEQYF | TGTGCCAGCAGCTTGGTATCGGCGTCCTACGAGCAGTACTTC
14 | - | TRBJ1-2 | TRBV28 | once | CASSFAGVAGGYTF | TGTGCCAGCAGTTTTGCGGGTGTTGCCGGTGGCTACACCTTC
13 | - | TRBJ2-7 | TRBV7-9 | once | CASTRLVRDEQYF | TGTGCCAGCACCCGACTAGTCCGCGACGAGCAGTACTTC
15 | TRBD1 | TRBJ1-1 | TRBV6-5 | - | CASSYSAGGNTEAFF | TGTGCCAGCAGTTACTCCGCAGGGGGGAACACTGAAGCTTTCTTT
19 | TRBD2 | TRBJ2-3 | TRBV11-2 | - | CASSLVGTSGTRGEDTQYF | TGTGCCAGCAGCCTAGTCGGGACTAGCGGGACCCGAGGGGAAGATACGCAGTATTTT
15 | - | TRBJ1-3 | TRBV18 | - | CASSPFTSSGNTIYF | TGTGCCAGCTCACCTTTCACGAGCTCTGGAAACACCATATATTTT